The entry below describes one TCR beta chain. This specimen belongs to a study of human T cells and chemical hapten exposure. TCRdb itself ran the RACE reads through MiXCR, one entry per CDR3 protein. Of over 300,000 distinct CDR3 sequences listed, roughly 5.3% are singletons. Per the germline V gene, CDR1 is SGDLS and CDR2 is YYNGEE. V gave up 5 bases and J gave up 8 bases; unmatched junction bases: 2. This CDR3 region has 11 residues. Time point: pre-sensitization, week 0. Treatment: therapeutic diphenylcyclopropenone sensitization with weekly scalp DPC. The material sequenced was whole blood, taken in connection with sensitization to the hapten diphenylcyclopropenone (DPC). The chain joins TRBV9 to TRBJ1-2; 8 bases are a match to TRBD1. The receptor was derived from a woman between 45 and 65 years old with alopecia areata. Some clones in this sample may be carry-over from other donors' samples. The CDR3: CASRGQEGYTF. In nucleotides, the CDR3 is TGTGCCAGCAGGGGACAGGAGGGCTACACCTTC.